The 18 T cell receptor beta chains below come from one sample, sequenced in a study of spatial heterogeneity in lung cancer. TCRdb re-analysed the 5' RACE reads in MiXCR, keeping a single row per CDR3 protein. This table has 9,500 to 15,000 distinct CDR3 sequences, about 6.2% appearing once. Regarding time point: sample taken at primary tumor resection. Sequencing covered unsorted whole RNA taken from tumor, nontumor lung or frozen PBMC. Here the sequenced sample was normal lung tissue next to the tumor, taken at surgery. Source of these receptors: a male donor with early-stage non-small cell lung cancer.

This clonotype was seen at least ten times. The CDR3 loop reads CSVPGRDGFDSNQPQHF. The CDR3 coding sequence is TGCAGCGTCCCGGGCCGCGACGGTTTCGATAGCAATCAGCCCCAGCATTTT. The chain couples TRBV29-1 to TRBJ1-5; D is unresolved. This CDR3 comprises 17 residues. Trimming shortened V by 6 bases and J by 0 bases, and 21 bases separated the two germline ends. Germline V lookup: CDR1 SQVTM, CDR2 ANQGSEA.

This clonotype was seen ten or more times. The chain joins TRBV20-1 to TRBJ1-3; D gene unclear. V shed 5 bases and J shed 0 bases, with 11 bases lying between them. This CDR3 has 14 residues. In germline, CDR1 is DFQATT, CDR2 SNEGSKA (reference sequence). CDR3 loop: CSAVQPNSGNTIYF. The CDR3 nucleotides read TGCAGTGCTGTGCAGCCCAACTCTGGAAACACCATATATTTT.

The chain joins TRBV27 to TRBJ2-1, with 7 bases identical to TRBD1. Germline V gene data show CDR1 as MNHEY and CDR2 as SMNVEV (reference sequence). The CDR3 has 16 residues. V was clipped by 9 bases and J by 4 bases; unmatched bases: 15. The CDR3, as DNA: TGTGCCAGTCTCCCGGGACAGCCCATGATATACAATGAGCAGTTCTTC. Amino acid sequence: CASLPGQPMIYNEQFF.

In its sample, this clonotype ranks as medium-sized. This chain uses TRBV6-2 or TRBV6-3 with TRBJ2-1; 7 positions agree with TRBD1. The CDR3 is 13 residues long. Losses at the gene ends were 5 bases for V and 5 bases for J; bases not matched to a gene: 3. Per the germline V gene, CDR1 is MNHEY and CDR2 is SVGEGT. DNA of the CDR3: TGTGCCAGCAGTCCGACAGGGAACAATGAGCAGTTCTTC. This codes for CASSPTGNNEQFF.

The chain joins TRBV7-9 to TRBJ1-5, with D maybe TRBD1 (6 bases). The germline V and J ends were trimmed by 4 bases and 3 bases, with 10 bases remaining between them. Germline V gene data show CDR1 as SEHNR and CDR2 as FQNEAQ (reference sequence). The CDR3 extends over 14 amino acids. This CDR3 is CASSYGQLNQPQHF. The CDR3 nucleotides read TGTGCCAGCAGCTATGGACAGCTCAATCAGCCCCAGCATTTT.

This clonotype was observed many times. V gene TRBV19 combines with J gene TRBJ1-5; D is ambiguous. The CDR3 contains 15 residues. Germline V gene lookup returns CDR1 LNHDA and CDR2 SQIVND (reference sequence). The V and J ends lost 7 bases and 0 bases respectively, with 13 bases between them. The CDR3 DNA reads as TGTGCCAGTATCCCGACACCGACTAGCAATCAGCCCCAGCATTTT. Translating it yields CASIPTPTSNQPQHF.

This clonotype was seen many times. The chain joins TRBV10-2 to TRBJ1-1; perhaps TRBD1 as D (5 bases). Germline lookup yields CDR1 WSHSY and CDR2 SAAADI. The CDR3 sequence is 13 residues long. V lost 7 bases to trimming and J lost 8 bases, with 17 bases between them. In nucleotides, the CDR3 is TGCGCCAGCACCGAAACCCCCGACAGAGAAGCTTTCTTT. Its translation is CASTETPDREAFF.

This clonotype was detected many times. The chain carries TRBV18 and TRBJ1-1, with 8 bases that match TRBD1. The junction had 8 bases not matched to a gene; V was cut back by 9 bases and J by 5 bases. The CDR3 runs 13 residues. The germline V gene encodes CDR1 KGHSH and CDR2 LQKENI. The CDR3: CASLAGGGTEAFF. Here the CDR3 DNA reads TGTGCCAGTTTGGCAGGGGGCGGAACTGAAGCTTTCTTT.

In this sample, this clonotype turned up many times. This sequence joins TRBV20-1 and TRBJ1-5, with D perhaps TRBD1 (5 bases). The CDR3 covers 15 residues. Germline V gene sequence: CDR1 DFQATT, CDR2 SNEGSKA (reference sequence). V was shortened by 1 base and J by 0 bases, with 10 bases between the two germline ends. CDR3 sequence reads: CSARGGVDSNQPQHF. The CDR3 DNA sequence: TGCAGTGCTAGAGGAGGGGTCGATAGCAATCAGCCCCAGCATTTT.

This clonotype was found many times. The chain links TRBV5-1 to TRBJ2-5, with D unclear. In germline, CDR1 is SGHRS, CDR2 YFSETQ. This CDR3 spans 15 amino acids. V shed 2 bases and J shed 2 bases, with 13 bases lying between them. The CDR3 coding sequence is TGCGCCAGCAGCTTTGGCCTAATGGGTCAAGAGACCCAGTACTTC. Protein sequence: CASSFGLMGQETQYF.

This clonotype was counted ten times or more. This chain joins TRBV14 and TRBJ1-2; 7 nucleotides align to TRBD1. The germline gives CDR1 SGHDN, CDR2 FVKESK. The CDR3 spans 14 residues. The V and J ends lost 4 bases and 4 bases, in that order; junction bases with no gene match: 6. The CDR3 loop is CASSPGTDLYGYTF. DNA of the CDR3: TGTGCCAGCAGCCCCGGGACAGATCTCTATGGCTACACCTTC.

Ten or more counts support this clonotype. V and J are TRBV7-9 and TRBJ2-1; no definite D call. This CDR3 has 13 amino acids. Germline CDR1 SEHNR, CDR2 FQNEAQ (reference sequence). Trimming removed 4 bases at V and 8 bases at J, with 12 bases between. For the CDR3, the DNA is TGTGCCAGCAGCTGGTTGAGTGGTGATGAGCAGTTCTTC. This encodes CASSWLSGDEQFF.

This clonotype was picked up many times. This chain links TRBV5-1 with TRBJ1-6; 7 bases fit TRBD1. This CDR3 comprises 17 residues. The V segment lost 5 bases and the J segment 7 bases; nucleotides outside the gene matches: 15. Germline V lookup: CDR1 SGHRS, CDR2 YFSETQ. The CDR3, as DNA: TGCGCCAGCAGACGACTTGTTGACAGGGTGGGGAATTCACCCCTCCACTTT. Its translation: CASRRLVDRVGNSPLHF.

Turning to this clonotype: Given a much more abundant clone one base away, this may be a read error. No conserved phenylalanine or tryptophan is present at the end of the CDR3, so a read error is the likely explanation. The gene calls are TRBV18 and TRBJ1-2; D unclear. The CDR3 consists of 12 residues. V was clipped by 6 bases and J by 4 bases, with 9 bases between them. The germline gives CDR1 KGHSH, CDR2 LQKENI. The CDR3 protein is CASSLNPYGYTI. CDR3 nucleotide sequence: TGTGCCAGCTCTCTTAACCCCTATGGCTACACCATC.

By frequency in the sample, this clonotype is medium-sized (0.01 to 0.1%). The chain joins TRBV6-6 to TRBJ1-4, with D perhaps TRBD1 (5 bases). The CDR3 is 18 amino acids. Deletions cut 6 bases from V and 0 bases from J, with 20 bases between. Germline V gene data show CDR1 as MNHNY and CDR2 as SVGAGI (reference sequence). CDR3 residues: CASSGGDRQYTTNEKLFF. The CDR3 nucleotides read TGTGCCAGCAGCGGAGGGGACCGACAGTATACAACTAATGAAAAACTGTTTTTT.

CDR3: CAWTQELSYEQYF. The CDR3 nucleotides are TGTGCCTGGACACAGGAACTCTCCTACGAGCAGTACTTC. The genes are TRBV30 and TRBJ2-7; weak D call: TRBD1 (5 bases). The CDR3 sequence is 13 residues long. Per germline, CDR1 GTSNPN and CDR2 SVGIG (reference sequence). Deletions cut 4 bases from V and 0 bases from J, with 10 bases between.

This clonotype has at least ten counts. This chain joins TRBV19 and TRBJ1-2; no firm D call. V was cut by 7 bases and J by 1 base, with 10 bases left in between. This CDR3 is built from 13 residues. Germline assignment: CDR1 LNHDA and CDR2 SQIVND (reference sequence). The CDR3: CASTSSLNYGYTF. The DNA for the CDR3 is TGTGCCAGTACCTCCTCCCTTAACTATGGCTACACCTTC.

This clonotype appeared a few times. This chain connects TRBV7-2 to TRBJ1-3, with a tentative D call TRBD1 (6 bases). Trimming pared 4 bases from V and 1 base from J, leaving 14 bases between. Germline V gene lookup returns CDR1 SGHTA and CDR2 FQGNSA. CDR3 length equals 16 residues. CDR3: CASSSTIGGSGNTIYF. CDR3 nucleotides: TGTGCCAGCAGCTCCACCATAGGGGGTTCTGGAAACACCATATATTTT.